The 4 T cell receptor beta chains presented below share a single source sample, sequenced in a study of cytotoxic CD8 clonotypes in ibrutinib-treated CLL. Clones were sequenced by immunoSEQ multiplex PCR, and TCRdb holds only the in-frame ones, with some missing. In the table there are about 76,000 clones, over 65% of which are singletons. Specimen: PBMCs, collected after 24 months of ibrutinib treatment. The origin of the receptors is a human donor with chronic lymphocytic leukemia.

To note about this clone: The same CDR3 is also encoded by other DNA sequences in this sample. DNA for the CDR3: TGTGCCAGCAGCTTGGCAGGGGGAGGCCAAGAGACCCAGTACTTC. Its protein product is CASSLAGGGQETQYF. The chain links TRBV5-4 to TRBJ2-5; perhaps TRBD1 as D (7 bases). The ends were cut back, 0 bases at V and 1 base at J, with 10 bases in the middle. The CDR3 length is 15 residues. Germline assignment: CDR1 SGHNT and CDR2 YYREEE (reference sequence).

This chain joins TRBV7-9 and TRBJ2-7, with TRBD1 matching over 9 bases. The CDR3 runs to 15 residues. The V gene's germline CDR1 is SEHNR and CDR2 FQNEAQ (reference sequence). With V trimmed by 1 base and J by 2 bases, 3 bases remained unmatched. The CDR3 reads CASSLDGQGTYEQYF. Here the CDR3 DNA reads TGTGCCAGCAGCTTAGATGGACAGGGGACCTACGAGCAGTACTTC.

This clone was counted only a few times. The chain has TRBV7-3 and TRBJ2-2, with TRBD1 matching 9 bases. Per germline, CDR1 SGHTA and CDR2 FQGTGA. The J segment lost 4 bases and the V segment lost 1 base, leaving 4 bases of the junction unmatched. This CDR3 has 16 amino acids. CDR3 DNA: TGTGCCAGCAGCTTAAAGGGACAGGGCCCCACCGGGGAGCTGTTTTTT. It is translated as CASSLKGQGPTGELFF.

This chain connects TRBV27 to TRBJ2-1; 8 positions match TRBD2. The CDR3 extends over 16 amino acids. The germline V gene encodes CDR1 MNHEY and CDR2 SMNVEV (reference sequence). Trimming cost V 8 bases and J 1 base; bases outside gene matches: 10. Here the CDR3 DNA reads TGTGCCAGCCTTCCCGGACTAGCTTCTTCCTACAATGAGCAGTTCTTC. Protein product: CASLPGLASSYNEQFF.